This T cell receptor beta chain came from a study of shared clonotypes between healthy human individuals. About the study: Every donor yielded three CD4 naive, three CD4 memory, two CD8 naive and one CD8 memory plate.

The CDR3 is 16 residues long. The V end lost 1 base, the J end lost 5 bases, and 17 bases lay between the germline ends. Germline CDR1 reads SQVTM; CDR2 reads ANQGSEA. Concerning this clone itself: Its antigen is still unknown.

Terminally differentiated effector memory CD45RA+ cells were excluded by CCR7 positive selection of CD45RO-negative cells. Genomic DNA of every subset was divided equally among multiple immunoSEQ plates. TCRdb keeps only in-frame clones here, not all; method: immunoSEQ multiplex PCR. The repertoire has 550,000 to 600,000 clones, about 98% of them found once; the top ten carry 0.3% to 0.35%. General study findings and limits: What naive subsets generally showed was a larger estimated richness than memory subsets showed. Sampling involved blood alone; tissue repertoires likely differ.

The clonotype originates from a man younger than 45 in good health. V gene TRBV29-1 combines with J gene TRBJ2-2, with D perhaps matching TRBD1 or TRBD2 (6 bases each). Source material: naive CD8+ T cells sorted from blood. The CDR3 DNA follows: TGCAGCGTTGAAGGCGCCTCAAGGGGGGTGACCGGGGAGCTGTTTTTT. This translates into CSVEGASRGVTGELFF.